This T cell receptor (beta chain) was captured in a study of STAT5B mutations in CD4+ large granular lymphocyte leukemia. This clone has more than one count but fewer than ten. From germline, CDR1 is SGHRS and CDR2 YFSETQ. Trimming left V 4 bases short and J 7 bases short, with 14 bases between. This CDR3 contains 13 residues. Authors' processing steps: A productive frequency of 2.59 x 10-5 was the lowest detectable. TCRdb keeps only in-frame clones here, not all; method: immunoSEQ multiplex PCR. That table supplies the V and J calls and clone size; D and trimming were determined from the DNA. The sample lists around 48,000 clones, roughly 70% occurring once.

The sequenced material came from CD4+ T cells from blood buffy coats. V usage is TRBV5-1 and J usage is TRBJ1-1; possibly TRBD1 for D (5 bases). The receptor comes from a human donor in good health. The CDR3 coding sequence is TGCGCCAGCAGCATCTGGGGCCTCGGTGAAGCTTTCTTT. Translating gives CASSIWGLGEAFF.